The TCR beta chain described here comes from a study of T cell repertoires in aging, cancer and after chemotherapy. Study context: Approximately 10 million TCR reads were in the whole dataset.

Study observations and caveats: In healthy donors, age-related TCR diversity loss mainly reflected lost richness.

TCR beta rearrangements were amplified from peripheral blood genomic DNA. Rearranged V-D-J TRB sequences were amplified with a mixed TRB-A/B primer pool. A single record per CDR3 protein comes from TCRdb applying MiXCR to the multiplex PCR reads. The sample has more than 9,000 distinct CDR3 sequences; around 32% are singletons. This clonotype was counted a few times. Its antigen is currently unknown. The sample comprised blood. This TCR was recovered from a human donor in good health.

The CDR3 loop is CASSYLQGALGTEAFF. Here the CDR3 DNA reads TGTGCCAGCAGTTACTTACAGGGGGCGTTGGGCACTGAAGCTTTCTTT. V and J are TRBV6-2 or TRBV6-3 and TRBJ1-1; 9 nucleotides match TRBD1. The germline gives CDR1 MNHEY, CDR2 SVGEGT. Trimming removed 1 base from V and 4 bases from J; junction bases left unmatched: 7. There are 16 residues in the CDR3.